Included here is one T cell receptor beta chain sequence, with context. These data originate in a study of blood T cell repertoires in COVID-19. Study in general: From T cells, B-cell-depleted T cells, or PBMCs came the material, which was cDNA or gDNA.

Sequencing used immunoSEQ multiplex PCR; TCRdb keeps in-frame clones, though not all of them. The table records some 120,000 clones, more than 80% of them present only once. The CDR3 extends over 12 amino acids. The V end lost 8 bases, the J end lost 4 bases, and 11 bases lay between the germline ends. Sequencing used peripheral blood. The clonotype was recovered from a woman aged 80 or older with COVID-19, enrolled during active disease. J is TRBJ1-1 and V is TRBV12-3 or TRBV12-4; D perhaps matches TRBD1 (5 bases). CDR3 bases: TGTGCCAGCTGGGGCGGGGGCACTGAAGCTTTCTTT. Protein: CASWGGGTEAFF.